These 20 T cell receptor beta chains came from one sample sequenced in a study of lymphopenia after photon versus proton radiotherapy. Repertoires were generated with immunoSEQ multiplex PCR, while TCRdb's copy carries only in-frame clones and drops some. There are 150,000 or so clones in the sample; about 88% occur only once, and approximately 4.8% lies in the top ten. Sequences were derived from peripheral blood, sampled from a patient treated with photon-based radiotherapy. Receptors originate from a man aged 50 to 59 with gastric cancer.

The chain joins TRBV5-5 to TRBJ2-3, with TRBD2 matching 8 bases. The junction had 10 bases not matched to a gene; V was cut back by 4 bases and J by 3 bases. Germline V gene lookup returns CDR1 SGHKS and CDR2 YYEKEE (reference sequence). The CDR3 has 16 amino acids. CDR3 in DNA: TGTGCCAGCAGCCTGAGACTAGCGCGCCAAACAGATACGCAGTATTTT. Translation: CASSLRLARQTDTQYF.

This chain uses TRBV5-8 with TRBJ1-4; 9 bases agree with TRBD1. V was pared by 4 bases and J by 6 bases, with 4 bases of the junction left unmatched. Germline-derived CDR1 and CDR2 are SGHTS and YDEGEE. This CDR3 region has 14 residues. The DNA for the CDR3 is TGTGCCAGCAGCCCCGGGACAGGGCATGAAAAACTGTTTTTT. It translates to CASSPGTGHEKLFF.

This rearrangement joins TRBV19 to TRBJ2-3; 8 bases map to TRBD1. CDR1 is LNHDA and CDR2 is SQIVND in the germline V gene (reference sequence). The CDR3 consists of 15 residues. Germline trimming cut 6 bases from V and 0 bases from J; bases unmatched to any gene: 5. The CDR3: CASSADRASTDTQYF. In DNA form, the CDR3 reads TGTGCCAGTAGCGCGGACAGGGCTAGCACAGATACGCAGTATTTT.

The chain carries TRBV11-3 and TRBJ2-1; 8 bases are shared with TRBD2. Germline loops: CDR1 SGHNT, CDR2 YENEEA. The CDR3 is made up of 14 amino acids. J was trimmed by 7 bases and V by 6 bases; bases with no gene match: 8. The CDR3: CASSVGTRDNEQFF. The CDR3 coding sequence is TGTGCCAGCAGTGTGGGGACTAGGGATAATGAGCAGTTCTTC.

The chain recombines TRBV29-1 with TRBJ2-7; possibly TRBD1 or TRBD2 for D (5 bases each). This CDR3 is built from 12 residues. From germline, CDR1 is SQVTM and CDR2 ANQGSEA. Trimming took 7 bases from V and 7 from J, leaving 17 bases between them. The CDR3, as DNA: TGCAGCGCAAAAGGTGGGGGATGGGAGCAGTACTTC. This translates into CSAKGGGWEQYF.

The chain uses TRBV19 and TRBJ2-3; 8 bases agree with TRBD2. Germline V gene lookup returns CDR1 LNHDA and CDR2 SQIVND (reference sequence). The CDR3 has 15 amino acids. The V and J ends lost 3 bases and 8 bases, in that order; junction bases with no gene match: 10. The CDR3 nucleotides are TGTGCCAGTAGTATTTCCCAGCGGGAGCTAACTACGCAGTATTTT. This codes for CASSISQRELTTQYF.

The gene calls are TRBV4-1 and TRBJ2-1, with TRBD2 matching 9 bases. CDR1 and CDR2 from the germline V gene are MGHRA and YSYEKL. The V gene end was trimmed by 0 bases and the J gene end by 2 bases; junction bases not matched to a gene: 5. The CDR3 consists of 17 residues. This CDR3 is CASSQDGLATAYNEQFF. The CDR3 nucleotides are TGCGCCAGCAGCCAAGACGGACTAGCGACAGCCTACAATGAGCAGTTCTTC.

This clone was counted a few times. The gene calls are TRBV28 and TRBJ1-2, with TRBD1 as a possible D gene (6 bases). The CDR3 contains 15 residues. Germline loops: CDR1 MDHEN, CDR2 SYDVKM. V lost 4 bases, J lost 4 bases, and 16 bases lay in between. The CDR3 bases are TGTGCCAGCAGTTCCCAACCCAGGACAGTCTATGGCTACACCTTC. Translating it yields CASSSQPRTVYGYTF.

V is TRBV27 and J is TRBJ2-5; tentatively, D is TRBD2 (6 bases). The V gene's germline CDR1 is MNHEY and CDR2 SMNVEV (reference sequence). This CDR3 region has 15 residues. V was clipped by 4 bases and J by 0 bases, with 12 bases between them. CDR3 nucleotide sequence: TGTGCCAGCAGTTCGGAGGGGACCTACCAAGAGACCCAGTACTTC. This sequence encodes CASSSEGTYQETQYF.

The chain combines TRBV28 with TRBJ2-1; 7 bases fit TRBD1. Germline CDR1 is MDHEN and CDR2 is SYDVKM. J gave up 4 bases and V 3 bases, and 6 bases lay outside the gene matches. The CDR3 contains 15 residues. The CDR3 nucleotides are TGTGCCAGCAGTTTCCCCGGACAGGCATACAATGAGCAGTTCTTC. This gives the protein CASSFPGQAYNEQFF. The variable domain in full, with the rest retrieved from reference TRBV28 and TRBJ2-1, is DVKVTQSSRYLVKRTGEKVFLECVQDMDHENMFWYRQDPGLGLRLIYFSYDVKMKEKGDIPEGYSVSREKKERFSLILESASTNQTSMYLCASSFPGQAYNEQFFGPGTRLTVL.

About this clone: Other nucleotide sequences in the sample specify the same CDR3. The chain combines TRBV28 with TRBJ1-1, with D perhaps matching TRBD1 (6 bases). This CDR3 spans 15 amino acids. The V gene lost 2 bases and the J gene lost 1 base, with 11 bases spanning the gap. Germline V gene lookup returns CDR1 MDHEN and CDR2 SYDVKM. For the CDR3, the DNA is TGTGCCAGCAGTTTAAGGACAGTGAGGAACACTGAAGCTTTCTTT. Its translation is CASSLRTVRNTEAFF.

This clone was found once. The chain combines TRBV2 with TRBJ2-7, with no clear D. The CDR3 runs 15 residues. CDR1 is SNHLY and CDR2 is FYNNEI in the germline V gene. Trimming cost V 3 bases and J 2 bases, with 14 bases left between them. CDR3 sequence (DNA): TGTGCCAGCAGTGACGAATGGGGTAAAACCTACGAGCAGTACTTC. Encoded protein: CASSDEWGKTYEQYF.

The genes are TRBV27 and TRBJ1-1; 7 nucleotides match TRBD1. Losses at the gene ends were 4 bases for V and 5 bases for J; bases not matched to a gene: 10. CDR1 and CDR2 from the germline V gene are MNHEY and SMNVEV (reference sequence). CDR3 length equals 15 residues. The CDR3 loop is CASSSLRQGGTEAFF. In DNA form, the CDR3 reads TGTGCCAGCAGTTCCCTCCGACAGGGAGGGACTGAAGCTTTCTTT.

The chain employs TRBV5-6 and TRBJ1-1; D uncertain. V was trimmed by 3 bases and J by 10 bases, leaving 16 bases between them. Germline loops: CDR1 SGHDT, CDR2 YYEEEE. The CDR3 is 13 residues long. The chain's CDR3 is CASSSRADGRAFF. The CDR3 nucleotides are TGTGCCAGCAGCTCCCGGGCGGACGGGAGAGCTTTCTTT.

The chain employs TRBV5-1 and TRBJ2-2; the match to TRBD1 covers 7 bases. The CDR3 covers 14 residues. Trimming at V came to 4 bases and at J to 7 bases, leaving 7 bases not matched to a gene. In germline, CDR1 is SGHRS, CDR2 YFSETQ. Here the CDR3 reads CASSNIQGIGELFF. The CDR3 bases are TGCGCCAGCAGCAACATACAGGGGATCGGGGAGCTGTTTTTT.

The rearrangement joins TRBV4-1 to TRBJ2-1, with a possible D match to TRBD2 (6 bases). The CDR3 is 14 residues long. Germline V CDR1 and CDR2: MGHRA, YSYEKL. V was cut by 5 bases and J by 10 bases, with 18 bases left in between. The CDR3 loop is CASSDIYREREQFF. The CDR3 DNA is TGCGCCAGCAGCGACATCTACCGGGAGAGGGAGCAGTTCTTC.

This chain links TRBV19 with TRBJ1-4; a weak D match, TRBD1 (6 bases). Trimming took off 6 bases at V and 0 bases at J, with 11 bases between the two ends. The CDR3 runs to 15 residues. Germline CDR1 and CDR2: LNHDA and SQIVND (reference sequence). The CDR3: CASRNRATTNEKLFF. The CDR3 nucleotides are TGTGCCAGTAGGAACAGGGCGACAACTAATGAAAAACTGTTTTTT. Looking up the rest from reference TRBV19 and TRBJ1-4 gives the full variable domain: DGGITQSPKYLFRKEGQNVTLSCEQNLNHDAMYWYRQDPGQGLRLIYYSQIVNDFQKGDIAEGYSVSREKKESFPLTVTSAQKNPTAFYLCASRNRATTNEKLFFGSGTQLSVL.

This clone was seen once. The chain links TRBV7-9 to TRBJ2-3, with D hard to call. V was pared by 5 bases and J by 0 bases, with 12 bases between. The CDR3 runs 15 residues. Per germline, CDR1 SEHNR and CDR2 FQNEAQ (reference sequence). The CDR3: CASSPRLVSTDTQYF. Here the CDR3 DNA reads TGTGCCAGCAGCCCCCGTCTAGTTAGCACAGATACGCAGTATTTT.

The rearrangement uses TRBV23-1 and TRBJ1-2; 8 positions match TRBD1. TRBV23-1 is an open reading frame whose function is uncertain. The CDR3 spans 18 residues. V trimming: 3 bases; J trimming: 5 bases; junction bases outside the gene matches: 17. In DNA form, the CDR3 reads TGCGCCAGCAGTCAGAACCTACCCGAAGGACAGGGTAATTATGGCTACACCTTC. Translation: CASSQNLPEGQGNYGYTF.

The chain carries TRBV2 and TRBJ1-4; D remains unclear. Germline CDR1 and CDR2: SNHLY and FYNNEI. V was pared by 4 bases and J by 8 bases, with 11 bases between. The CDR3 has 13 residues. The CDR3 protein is CASSARSGEKLFF. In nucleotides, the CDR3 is TGTGCCAGCAGTGCCCGCTCCGGGGAAAAACTGTTTTTT.